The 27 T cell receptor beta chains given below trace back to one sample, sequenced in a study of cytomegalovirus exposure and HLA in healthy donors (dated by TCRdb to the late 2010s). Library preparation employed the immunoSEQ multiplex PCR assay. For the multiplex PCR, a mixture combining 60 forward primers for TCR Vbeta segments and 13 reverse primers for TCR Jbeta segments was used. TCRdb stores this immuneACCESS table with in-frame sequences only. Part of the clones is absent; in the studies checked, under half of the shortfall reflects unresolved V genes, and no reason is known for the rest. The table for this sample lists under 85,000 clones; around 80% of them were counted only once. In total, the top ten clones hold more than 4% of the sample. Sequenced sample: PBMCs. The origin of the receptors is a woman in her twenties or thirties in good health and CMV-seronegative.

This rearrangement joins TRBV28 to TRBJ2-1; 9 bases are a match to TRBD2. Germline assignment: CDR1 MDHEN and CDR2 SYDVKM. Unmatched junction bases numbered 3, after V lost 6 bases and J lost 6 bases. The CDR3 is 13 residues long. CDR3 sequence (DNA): TGTGCCAGCAGCCTTAGCGGGGGCAATGAGCAGTTCTTC. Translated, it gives CASSLSGGNEQFF.

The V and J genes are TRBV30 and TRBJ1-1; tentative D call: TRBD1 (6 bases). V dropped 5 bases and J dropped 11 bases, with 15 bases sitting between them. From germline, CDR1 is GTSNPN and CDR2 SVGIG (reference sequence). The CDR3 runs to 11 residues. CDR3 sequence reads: CAWAGGRVAFF. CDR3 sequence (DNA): TGTGCCTGGGCGGGGGGCCGGGTGGCTTTCTTT. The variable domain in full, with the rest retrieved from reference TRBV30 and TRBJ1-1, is SQTIHQWPATLVQPVGSPLSLECTVEGTSNPNLYWYRQAAGRGLQLLFYSVGIGQISSEVPQNLSASRPQDRQFILSSKKLLLSDSGFYLCAWAGGRVAFFGQGTRLTVV.

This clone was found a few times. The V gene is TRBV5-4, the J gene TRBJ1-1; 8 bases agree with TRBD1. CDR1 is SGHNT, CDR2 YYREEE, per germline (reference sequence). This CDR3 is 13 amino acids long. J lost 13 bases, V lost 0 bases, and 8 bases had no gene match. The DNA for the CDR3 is TGTGCCAGCAGCTTGGGCGGGACAGGCTCTAGTTTCTTT. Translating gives CASSLGGTGSSFF.

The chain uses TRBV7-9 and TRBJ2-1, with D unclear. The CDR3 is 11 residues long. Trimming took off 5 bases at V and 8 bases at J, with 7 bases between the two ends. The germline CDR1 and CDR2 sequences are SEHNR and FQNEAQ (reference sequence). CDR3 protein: CASSLVDEQFF. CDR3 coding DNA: TGTGCCAGCAGCCTAGTCGATGAGCAGTTCTTC.

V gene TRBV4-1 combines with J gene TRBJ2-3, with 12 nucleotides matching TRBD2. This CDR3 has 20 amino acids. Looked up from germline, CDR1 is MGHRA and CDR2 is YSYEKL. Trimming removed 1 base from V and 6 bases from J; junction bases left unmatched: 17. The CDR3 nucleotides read TGCGCCAGCAGCCAAGTCGGGAGGGGGCTAGCGGGGGGGAACGGGGATACGCAGTATTTT. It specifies CASSQVGRGLAGGNGDTQYF.

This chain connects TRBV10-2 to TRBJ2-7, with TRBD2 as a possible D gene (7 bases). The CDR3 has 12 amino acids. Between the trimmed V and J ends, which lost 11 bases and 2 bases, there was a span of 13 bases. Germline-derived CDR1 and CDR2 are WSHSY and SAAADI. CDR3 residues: CACGGAPYEQYF. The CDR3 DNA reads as TGCGCCTGTGGGGGGGCCCCCTACGAGCAGTACTTC.

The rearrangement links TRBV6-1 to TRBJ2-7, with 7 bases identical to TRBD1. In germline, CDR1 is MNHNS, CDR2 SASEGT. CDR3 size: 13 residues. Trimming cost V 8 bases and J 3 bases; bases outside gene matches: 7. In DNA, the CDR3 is TGTGCCAGCGCTTACGGGACAGTCTACGAGCAGTACTTC. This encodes CASAYGTVYEQYF.

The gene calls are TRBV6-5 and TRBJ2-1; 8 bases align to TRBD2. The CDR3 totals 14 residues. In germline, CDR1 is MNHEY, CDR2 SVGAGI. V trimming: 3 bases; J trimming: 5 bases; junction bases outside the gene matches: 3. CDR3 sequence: CASSYSGAHNEQFF. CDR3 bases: TGTGCCAGCAGTTATAGCGGGGCTCACAATGAGCAGTTCTTC.

The CDR3 is CSAVIDRQYF. The DNA for the CDR3 is TGCAGTGCTGTTATAGACAGACAGTATTTT. The chain carries TRBV20-1 and TRBJ2-3; a weak D match, TRBD1 (5 bases). Germline V lookup: CDR1 DFQATT, CDR2 SNEGSKA (reference sequence). This CDR3 region has 10 residues. V gave up 5 bases and J gave up 12 bases, with 12 bases separating them.

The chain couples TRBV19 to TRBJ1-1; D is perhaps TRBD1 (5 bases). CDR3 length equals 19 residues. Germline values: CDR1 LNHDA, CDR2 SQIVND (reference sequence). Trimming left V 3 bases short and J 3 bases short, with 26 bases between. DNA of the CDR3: TGTGCCAGTAGTATGGGGTTCGGCCGGGACTGGAGGACGGACACTGAAGCTTTCTTT. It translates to CASSMGFGRDWRTDTEAFF.

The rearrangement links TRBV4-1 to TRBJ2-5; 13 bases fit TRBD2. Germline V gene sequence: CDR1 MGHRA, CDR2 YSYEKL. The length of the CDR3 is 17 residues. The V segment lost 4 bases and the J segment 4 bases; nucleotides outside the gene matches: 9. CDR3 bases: TGCGCCAGCAGCCCCGATTTGGGACTAGCGGGGAGAGAGACCCAGTACTTC. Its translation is CASSPDLGLAGRETQYF.

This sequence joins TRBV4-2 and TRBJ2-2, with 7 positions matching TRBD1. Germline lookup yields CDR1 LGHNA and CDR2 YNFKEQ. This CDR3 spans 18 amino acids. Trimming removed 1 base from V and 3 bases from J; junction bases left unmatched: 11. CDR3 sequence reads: CASSQAWRGGDDTGELFF. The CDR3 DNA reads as TGTGCCAGCAGCCAAGCCTGGAGAGGGGGCGATGACACCGGGGAGCTGTTTTTT.

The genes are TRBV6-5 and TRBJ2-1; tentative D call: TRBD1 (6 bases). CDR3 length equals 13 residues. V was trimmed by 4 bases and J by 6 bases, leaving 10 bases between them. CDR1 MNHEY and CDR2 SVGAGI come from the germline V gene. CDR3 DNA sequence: TGTGCCAGCAGTTCACAGGGTGGCAATGAGCAGTTCTTC. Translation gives CASSSQGGNEQFF.

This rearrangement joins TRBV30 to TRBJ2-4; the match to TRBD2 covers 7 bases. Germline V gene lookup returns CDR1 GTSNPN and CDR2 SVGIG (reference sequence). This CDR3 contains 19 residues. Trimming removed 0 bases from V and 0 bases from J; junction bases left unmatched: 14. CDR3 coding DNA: TGTGCCTGGAGTGTAAACCCCAGCGGGACCTCTCTAGCCAAAAACATTCAGTACTTC. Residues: CAWSVNPSGTSLAKNIQYF.

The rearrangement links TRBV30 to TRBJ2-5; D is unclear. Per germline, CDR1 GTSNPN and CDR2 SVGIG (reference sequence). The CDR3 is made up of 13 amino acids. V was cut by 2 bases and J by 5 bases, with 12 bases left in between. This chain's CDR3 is CAWSLGLGETQYF. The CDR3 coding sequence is TGTGCCTGGAGTCTAGGCCTTGGGGAGACCCAGTACTTC.

CDR3 protein: CASSVEDEQFF. The CDR3 region has the DNA TGTGCCAGTAGTGTGGAGGATGAGCAGTTCTTC. V is TRBV19 and J is TRBJ2-1, with D possibly being TRBD2 (5 bases). Germline assignment: CDR1 LNHDA and CDR2 SQIVND (reference sequence). V dropped 5 bases and J dropped 8 bases, with 7 bases sitting between them. This CDR3 spans 11 amino acids.

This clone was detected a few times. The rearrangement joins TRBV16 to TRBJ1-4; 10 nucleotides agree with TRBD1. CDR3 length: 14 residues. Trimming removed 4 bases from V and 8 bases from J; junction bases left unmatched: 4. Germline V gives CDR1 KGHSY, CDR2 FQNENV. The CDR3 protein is CASSLGQGKEKLFF. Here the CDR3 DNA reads TGTGCCAGCAGCCTGGGACAGGGGAAGGAAAAACTGTTTTTT.

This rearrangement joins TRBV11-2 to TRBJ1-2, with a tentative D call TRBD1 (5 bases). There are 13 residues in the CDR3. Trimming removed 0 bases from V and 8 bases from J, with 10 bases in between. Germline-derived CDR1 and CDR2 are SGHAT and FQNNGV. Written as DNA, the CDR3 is TGTGCCAGCAGCTTAGAAGGGGTCGAGGGCTACACCTTC. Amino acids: CASSLEGVEGYTF.

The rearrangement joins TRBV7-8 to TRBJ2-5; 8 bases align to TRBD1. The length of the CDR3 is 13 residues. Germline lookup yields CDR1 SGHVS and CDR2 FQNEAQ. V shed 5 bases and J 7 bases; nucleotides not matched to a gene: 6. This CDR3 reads CASSLDRDGTQYF. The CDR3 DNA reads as TGTGCCAGCAGCCTGGACAGGGATGGGACCCAGTACTTC.

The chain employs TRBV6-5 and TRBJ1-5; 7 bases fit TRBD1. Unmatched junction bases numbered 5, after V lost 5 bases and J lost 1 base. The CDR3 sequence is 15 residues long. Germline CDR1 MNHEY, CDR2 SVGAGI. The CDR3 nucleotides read TGTGCCAGCAGTACTCACAGGGGAAGCAATCAGCCCCAGCATTTT. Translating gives CASSTHRGSNQPQHF.

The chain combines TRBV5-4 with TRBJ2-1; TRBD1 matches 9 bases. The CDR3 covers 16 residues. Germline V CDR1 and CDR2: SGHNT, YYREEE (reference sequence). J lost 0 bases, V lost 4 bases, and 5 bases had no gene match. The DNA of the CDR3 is TGTGCCAGCAGCAGGGACAGGGACCCCTCCTACAATGAGCAGTTCTTC. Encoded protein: CASSRDRDPSYNEQFF.

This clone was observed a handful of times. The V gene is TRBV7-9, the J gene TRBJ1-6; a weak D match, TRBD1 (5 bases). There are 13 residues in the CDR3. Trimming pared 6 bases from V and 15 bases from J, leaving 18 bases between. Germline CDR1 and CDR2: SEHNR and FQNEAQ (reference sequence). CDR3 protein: CASSYDRGYHLHF. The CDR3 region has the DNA TGTGCCAGCAGTTACGACCGGGGGTATCACCTCCACTTT.

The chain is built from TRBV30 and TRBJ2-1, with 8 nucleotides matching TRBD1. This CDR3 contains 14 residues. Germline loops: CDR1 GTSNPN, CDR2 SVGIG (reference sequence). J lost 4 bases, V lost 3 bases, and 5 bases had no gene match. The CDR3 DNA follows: TGTGCCTGGAGGGACGGACAGGGATACAATGAGCAGTTCTTC. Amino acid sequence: CAWRDGQGYNEQFF.

The CDR3 loop reads CASSRHGYTF. CDR3 sequence (DNA): TGTGCCAGCAGCCGTCATGGCTACACCTTC. The chain couples TRBV9 to TRBJ1-2; unclear D gene. Germline V gene data show CDR1 as SGDLS and CDR2 as YYNGEE. CDR3 length equals 10 residues. Trimming cost V 4 bases and J 6 bases, with 4 bases left between them.

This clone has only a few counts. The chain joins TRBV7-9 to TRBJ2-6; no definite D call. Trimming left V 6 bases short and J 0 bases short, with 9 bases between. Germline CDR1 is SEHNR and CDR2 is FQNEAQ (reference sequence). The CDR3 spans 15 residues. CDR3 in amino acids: CASSPYPSGANVLTF. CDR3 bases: TGTGCCAGCAGTCCTTATCCCTCTGGGGCCAACGTCCTGACTTTC.

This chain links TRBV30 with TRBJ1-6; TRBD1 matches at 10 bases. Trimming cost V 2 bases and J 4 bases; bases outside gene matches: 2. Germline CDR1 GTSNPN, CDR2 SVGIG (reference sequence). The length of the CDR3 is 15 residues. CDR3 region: CAWSTGQGYNSPLHF. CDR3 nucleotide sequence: TGTGCCTGGAGTACGGGACAGGGGTATAATTCACCCCTCCACTTT.

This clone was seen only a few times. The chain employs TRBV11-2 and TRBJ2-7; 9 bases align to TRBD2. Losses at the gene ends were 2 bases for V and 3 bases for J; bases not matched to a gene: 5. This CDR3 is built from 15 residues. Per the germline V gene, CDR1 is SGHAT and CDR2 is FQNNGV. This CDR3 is CASSLTSGGSYEQYF. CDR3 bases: TGTGCCAGCAGCTTAACGAGCGGGGGGAGCTACGAGCAGTACTTC. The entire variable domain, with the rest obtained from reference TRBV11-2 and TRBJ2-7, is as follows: EAGVAQSPRYKIIEKRQSVAFWCNPISGHATLYWYQQILGQGPKLLIQFQNNGVVDDSQLPKDRFSAERLKGVDSTLKIQPAKLEDSAVYLCASSLTSGGSYEQYFGPGTRLTVT.